Following are 2 T cell receptor beta chains from one sample sequenced in a study of control samples from healthy donors and cancer patients. The method was immunoSEQ multiplex PCR; TCRdb's version includes in-frame clones alone and lacks a portion of them. The sample gives over 150,000 clones, 85% to 95% of which show up once; more than 1.1% is in the top ten. Specimen: blood. The receptors stem from a woman between 18 and 29 years old in good health.

The V and J genes are TRBV27 and TRBJ2-1; D is possibly TRBD2 (6 bases). The ends were cut back, 4 bases at V and 9 bases at J, with 16 bases in the middle. CDR1 is MNHEY and CDR2 is SMNVEV in the germline V gene (reference sequence). The CDR3 sequence is 14 residues long. CDR3 DNA sequence: TGTGCCAGCAGTTGGACTCCATCCGGGGGTGAGCAGTTCTTC. Protein sequence: CASSWTPSGGEQFF.

The rearrangement joins TRBV7-2 to TRBJ1-6; weak D call: TRBD1 (6 bases). The V gene lost 3 bases and the J gene lost 10 bases, with 13 bases spanning the gap. CDR1 SGHTA and CDR2 FQGNSA come from the germline V gene. CDR3 length equals 14 residues. In DNA, the CDR3 is TGTGCCAGCAGCTTCTCAGGGGAAGGATCACCCCTCCACTTT. Its translation is CASSFSGEGSPLHF.